This is a list of T cell receptor beta chains from one sample in a study of CD8 T cells in Susac syndrome. TCRdb re-derived calls from the immunoSEQ multiplex PCR reads in MiXCR, one entry per CDR3 protein. The table records about 160,000 distinct CDR3 sequences, 90% to 97% of them present only once. Material for sequencing was CD4+ T cells from PBMCs. Source of these receptors: a human donor with Susac syndrome. Each CDR3 is given with its conserved first and last residue. Each record gives: CDR3 protein, CDR3 DNA, V gene, J gene, D gene, clone size. A D gene is named only where the DNA matches it firmly. Size values are once, few and many counts, or a class for expanded clones, and some rows have none.

CASSFSGNTEAFF	TGTGCCAGCAGTTTCTCCGGGAACACTGAAGCTTTCTTT	TRBV12-3/TRBV12-4	TRBJ1-1	.	.
CASSPPVAGGRNEQFF	TGTGCCAGCAGCCCCCCAGTAGCGGGGGGGAGGAATGAGCAGTTCTTC	TRBV7-9	TRBJ2-1	TRBD2	.
CASSAPVGGYTF	TGTGCCAGCAGCGCCCCTGTTGGTGGCTACACCTTC	TRBV9	TRBJ1-2	.	.
CASSFGGVGYEQYF	TGCGCCAGCAGCTTTGGCGGAGTCGGTTACGAGCAGTACTTC	TRBV5-1	TRBJ2-7	.	.
CASRGGGEQFF	TGTGCCAGCAGAGGAGGGGGCGAGCAGTTCTTC	TRBV7-9	TRBJ2-1	.	.
CAWATSGGSTDTQYF	TGTGCCTGGGCTACCAGCGGGGGGTCCACAGATACGCAGTATTTT	TRBV30	TRBJ2-3	TRBD2	.
CATSRTGGPSSPLHF	TGTGCCACCAGCAGAACAGGGGGCCCGAGTTCACCCCTCCACTTT	TRBV15	TRBJ1-6	TRBD1	.
CARSVQETQYF	TGTGCCCGATCAGTCCAAGAGACCCAGTACTTC	TRBV30	TRBJ2-5	.	.
CASSPLWGRQETQYF	TGTGCCAGCAGTCCCCTCTGGGGGAGACAAGAGACCCAGTACTTC	TRBV27	TRBJ2-5	.	.
CASSLTSSAGQETQYF	TGTGCCAGCAGCTTAACGTCTAGCGCAGGCCAAGAGACCCAGTACTTC	TRBV7-2	TRBJ2-5	.	.
CSVGGQGGTTEAFF	TGCAGCGTTGGCGGACAGGGTGGTACGACTGAAGCTTTCTTT	TRBV29-1	TRBJ1-1	TRBD1	once
CASRLAGVHNEQFF	TGTGCCAGCAGATTAGCGGGAGTGCACAATGAGCAGTTCTTC	TRBV11-2	TRBJ2-1	TRBD2	.
CSVDGGLGYTF	TGCAGCGTTGACGGGGGGCTTGGCTACACCTTC	TRBV29-1	TRBJ1-2	.	once
CASSQRGATRNEQFF	TGTGCCAGCAGCCAGCGGGGGGCTACGCGTAATGAGCAGTTCTTC	TRBV7-9	TRBJ2-1	TRBD2	.
CAWGQGTLYGYTF	TGTGCCTGGGGACAGGGGACACTCTATGGCTACACCTTC	TRBV30	TRBJ1-2	TRBD1	.
CAVGAKNIQYF	TGTGCCGTAGGGGCCAAAAACATTCAGTACTTC	TRBV7-9	TRBJ2-4	.	.
CSAASGLAEKQFF	TGCAGCGCCGCCTCCGGGCTAGCAGAAAAGCAGTTCTTC	TRBV29-1	TRBJ2-1	.	once
CATSDQRGNEQFF	TGTGCAACCAGCGACCAAAGGGGCAATGAGCAGTTCTTC	TRBV12-3/TRBV12-4	TRBJ2-1	.	.
CASSWDRGRRETQYF	TGTGCCAGCAGCTGGGACAGGGGGCGCCGGGAGACCCAGTACTTC	TRBV7-2	TRBJ2-5	TRBD1	.
CASSQGGTAFF	TGTGCCAGCAGCCAAGGTGGAACGGCTTTCTTT	TRBV3-1	TRBJ1-1	.	.
CATSWQGEAFF	TGTGCCACCAGTTGGCAGGGCGAAGCTTTCTTT	TRBV24-1	TRBJ1-1	.	.
CASSLVSGYNEQFF	TGTGCCAGCAGCTTGGTTTCAGGATACAATGAGCAGTTCTTC	TRBV5-6	TRBJ2-1	.	.
CAAGFGNQPQHF	TGTGCCGCAGGGTTCGGCAATCAGCCCCAGCATTTT	TRBV3-1	TRBJ1-5	.	.
CASSQRTSGAYNEQFF	TGTGCCAGCAGCCAGAGGACTAGCGGGGCCTACAATGAGCAGTTCTTC	TRBV14	TRBJ2-1	TRBD2	.
CASSVAVSGTGELFF	TGTGCCAGCAGCGTAGCGGTGAGCGGCACCGGGGAGCTGTTTTTT	TRBV9	TRBJ2-2	.	.
CASSLMGHFVHF	TGTGCCAGCAGCTTAATGGGACACTTCGTCCACTTT	TRBV7-2	TRBJ1-6	.	.
CASSPPGNTETEAFF	TGTGCCAGCAGTCCGCCGGGGAACACCGAGACTGAAGCTTTCTTT	TRBV12-3/TRBV12-4	TRBJ1-1	.	.
CASSLERLARNEQFF	TGCGCCAGCAGCCTTGAAAGACTAGCCCGGAATGAGCAGTTCTTC	TRBV4-3	TRBJ2-1	TRBD2	.
CASSPVVSGGHNEQFF	TGTGCCAGCAGTCCTGTCGTGTCGGGAGGGCACAATGAGCAGTTCTTC	TRBV6-6	TRBJ2-1	TRBD2	once
CSAKTGENNGELFF	TGCAGCGCCAAGACAGGGGAGAATAACGGGGAGCTGTTTTTT	TRBV29-1	TRBJ2-2	TRBD1	.
CASSRRTGGHYGYTF	TGCGCCAGCAGCAGAAGGACAGGGGGGCACTATGGCTACACCTTC	TRBV5-1	TRBJ1-2	TRBD1	.
CASSPTGLAWADTQYF	TGTGCCAGCAGCCCTACTGGACTAGCGTGGGCAGATACGCAGTATTTT	TRBV12-3/TRBV12-4	TRBJ2-3	TRBD2	.
CASSLLDSRGNQPQHF	TGTGCCAGCAGTTTATTGGACAGCAGGGGCAATCAGCCCCAGCATTTT	TRBV12-3/TRBV12-4	TRBJ1-5	.	.
CASSLVGRGEETQYF	TGTGCCAGCAGCTTGGTTGGCAGGGGAGAGGAGACCCAGTACTTC	TRBV5-4	TRBJ2-5	.	.
CASSVGGFSTDTQYF	TGTGCCAGCAGCGTAGGAGGTTTTAGCACAGATACGCAGTATTTT	TRBV9	TRBJ2-3	.	.
CASSAGPDYNEQFF	TGTGCCAGCAGCGCGGGTCCCGACTACAATGAGCAGTTCTTC	TRBV9	TRBJ2-1	.	.
CASSHRQLVNEQFF	TGTGCCAGCAGTCACAGACAGTTGGTAAATGAGCAGTTCTTC	TRBV25-1	TRBJ2-1	.	once
CASSFSGVRQFF	TGTGCCAGCAGTTTCTCCGGAGTCCGGCAGTTCTTC	TRBV27	TRBJ2-1	.	.
CASSFTGSHGYTF	TGTGCCAGCAGCTTCACAGGGTCCCATGGCTACACCTTC	TRBV11-2	TRBJ1-2	.	.
CASSIYGQGMNTEAFF	TGTGCCAGCAGCATATACGGGCAGGGCATGAACACTGAAGCTTTCTTT	TRBV7-2	TRBJ1-1	.	.
CASSLMGGNTGELFF	TGTGCCAGCAGCTTAATGGGGGGAAACACCGGGGAGCTGTTTTTT	TRBV7-2	TRBJ2-2	.	.
CAWSAALAGLGYEQYF	TGTGCCTGGAGTGCCGCCCTTGCCGGGCTAGGGTACGAGCAGTACTTC	TRBV30	TRBJ2-7	.	.
CASSPWGNSYNEQFF	TGCGCCAGCAGCCCCTGGGGGAACTCCTACAATGAGCAGTTCTTC	TRBV4-3	TRBJ2-1	.	.
CSASSRQGLTDTQYF	TGCAGTGCTAGTTCGCGACAGGGCCTCACAGATACGCAGTATTTT	TRBV20-1	TRBJ2-3	TRBD1	once
CASSGREGRGGETQYF	TGTGCCAGCAGTGGGCGGGAGGGCCGAGGGGGAGAGACCCAGTACTTC	TRBV5-6	TRBJ2-5	TRBD2	.
CASSHSSLLAKNIQYF	TGTGCCAGCAGCCATTCATCCCTTCTAGCCAAAAACATTCAGTACTTC	TRBV3-1	TRBJ2-4	.	.
CASSQREVDEQFF	TGTGCCAGCAGTCAGCGGGAGGTCGATGAGCAGTTCTTC	TRBV12-3/TRBV12-4	TRBJ2-1	TRBD2	.
CSARIWASGETQYF	TGCAGTGCTAGAATCTGGGCTAGCGGAGAGACCCAGTACTTC	TRBV20-1	TRBJ2-5	TRBD2	.
CASSPNSISGANVLTF	TGTGCCAGCAGCCCTAATTCGATCTCTGGGGCCAACGTCCTGACTTTC	TRBV13	TRBJ2-6	.	.
CATSRVASGYTEAFF	TGTGCCACCAGCAGAGTCGCCTCTGGGTACACTGAAGCTTTCTTT	TRBV15	TRBJ1-1	.	.
CASSLGRISTDTQYF	TGTGCCAGCAGTTTGGGACGGATCAGCACAGATACGCAGTATTTT	TRBV12-3/TRBV12-4	TRBJ2-3	.	.
CASGSTPTAQHF	TGTGCCAGCGGCAGTACTCCTACGGCCCAGCATTTT	TRBV6-2/TRBV6-3	TRBJ1-5	.	.
CASSPARGAYTF	TGTGCCAGTTCTCCCGCGCGGGGTGCCTACACCTTC	TRBV19	TRBJ1-2	.	.
CASSPSGSTYEQYF	TGTGCCAGCAGCCCATCAGGGTCGACCTACGAGCAGTACTTC	TRBV7-3	TRBJ2-7	.	.
CASTLGGNTYEQYF	TGTGCCAGCACTCTAGGGGGTAACACCTACGAGCAGTACTTC	TRBV6-5	TRBJ2-7	.	.